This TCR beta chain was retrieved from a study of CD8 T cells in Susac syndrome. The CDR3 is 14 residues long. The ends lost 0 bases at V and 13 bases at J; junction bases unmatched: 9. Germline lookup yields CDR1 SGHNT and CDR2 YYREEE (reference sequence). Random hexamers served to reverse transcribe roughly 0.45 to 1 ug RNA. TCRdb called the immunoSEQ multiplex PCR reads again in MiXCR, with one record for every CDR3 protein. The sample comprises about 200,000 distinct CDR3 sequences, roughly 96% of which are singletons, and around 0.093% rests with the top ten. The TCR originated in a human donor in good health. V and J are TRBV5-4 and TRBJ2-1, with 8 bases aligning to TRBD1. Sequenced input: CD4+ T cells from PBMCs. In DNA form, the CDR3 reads TGTGCCAGCAGCTTGGCCGGGACAGGCGGTCGCCAGTTCTTC. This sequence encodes CASSLAGTGGRQFF.